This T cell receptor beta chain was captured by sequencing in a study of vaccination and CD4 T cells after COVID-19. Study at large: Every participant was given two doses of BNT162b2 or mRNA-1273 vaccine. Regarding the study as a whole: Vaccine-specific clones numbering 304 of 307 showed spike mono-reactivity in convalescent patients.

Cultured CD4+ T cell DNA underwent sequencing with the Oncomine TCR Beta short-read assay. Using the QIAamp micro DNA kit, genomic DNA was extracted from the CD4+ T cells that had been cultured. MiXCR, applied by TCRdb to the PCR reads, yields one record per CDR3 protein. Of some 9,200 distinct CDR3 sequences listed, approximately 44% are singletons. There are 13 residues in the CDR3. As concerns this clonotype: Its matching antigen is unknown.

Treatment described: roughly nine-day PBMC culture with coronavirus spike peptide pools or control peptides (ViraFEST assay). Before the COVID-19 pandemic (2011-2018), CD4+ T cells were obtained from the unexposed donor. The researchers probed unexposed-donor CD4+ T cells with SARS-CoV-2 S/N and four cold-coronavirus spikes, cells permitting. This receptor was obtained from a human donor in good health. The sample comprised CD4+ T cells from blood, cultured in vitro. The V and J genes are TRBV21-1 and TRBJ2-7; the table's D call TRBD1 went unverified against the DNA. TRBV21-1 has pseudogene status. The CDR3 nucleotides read TGTGCCAGCAGCCCCCCAGGGCTGGACGAGCAGTACTTC. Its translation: CASSPPGLDEQYF.